Listed below are T cell receptor beta chains from one sample, sequenced in a study of cytomegalovirus exposure and HLA in healthy donors. Sequencing was performed with immunoSEQ multiplex PCR; in TCRdb, only in-frame clones are kept and a portion is missing. The sample records approximately 240,000 clones, 70% to 85% being singletons. Sequenced input: PBMCs. The source of these receptors is a woman aged 40 to 49 in good health and CMV-seronegative. Both conserved end residues are part of each CDR3. The D gene is left open where the match is weak. Clone size is stated in some rows and not others, as once, few, many or a class when expanded.

size	V	D	J	CDR3	DNA
once	TRBV12-5	TRBD2	TRBJ2-5	CASAREGGMETQYF	TGTGCTAGTGCCCGGGAGGGCGGTATGGAGACCCAGTACTTC
NA	TRBV19	TRBD2	TRBJ2-1	CASSISGLASYNEQFF	TGTGCCAGTAGTATATCGGGACTAGCTTCCTACAATGAGCAGTTCTTC
NA	TRBV5-6	TRBD1	TRBJ2-7	CASTRTGHPYEQYF	TGTGCCAGCACCCGGACAGGGCATCCCTACGAGCAGTACTTC
NA	TRBV11-3	TRBD1	TRBJ1-3	CASSSDRDQAGNTIYF	TGTGCCAGCAGCTCCGACAGGGATCAAGCTGGAAACACCATATATTTT
NA	TRBV6-1	NA	TRBJ1-1	CASSFEGTPNTEAFF	TGTGCCAGCAGTTTCGAAGGGACTCCGAACACTGAAGCTTTCTTT
NA	TRBV7-2	NA	TRBJ2-1	CASSSRRTVYNEQFF	TGTGCCAGCAGCTCCCGGAGGACAGTCTACAATGAGCAGTTCTTC
NA	TRBV9	TRBD2	TRBJ2-1	CASSVGTSGNNEQFF	TGTGCCAGCAGCGTAGGTACTAGCGGGAACAATGAGCAGTTCTTC
NA	TRBV9	TRBD2	TRBJ2-7	CASSVGLAGAEYEQYF	TGTGCCAGCAGCGTAGGACTAGCGGGGGCAGAATACGAGCAGTACTTC
NA	TRBV2	TRBD1	TRBJ2-3	CASSESRGGGRYTQYF	TGTGCCAGCAGTGAATCCCGAGGGGGCGGCCGATATACGCAGTATTTT
NA	TRBV6-5	TRBD1	TRBJ2-7	CASSYSMGQETYEQYF	TGTGCCAGCAGTTACTCGATGGGACAGGAGACCTACGAGCAGTACTTC